Below, 22 T cell receptor beta chains from the same sample are listed, as sequenced in a study of tumor-infiltrating lymphocytes in primary liver carcinoma. TCR beta cDNA was prepared out of roughly 500 ng total RNA by means of a constant-region primer. Construction of TCR beta libraries relied on three successive nested multiplex PCR rounds employing slightly modified ARM-PCR. Running 9 to 11 cycles apiece, the first two PCR rounds relied on TRBV1-TRBV30 forward primers together with a C-beta reverse primer. MiXCR, applied by TCRdb to the multiplex PCR reads, yields one record per CDR3 protein. The table records more than 85,000 distinct CDR3 sequences, roughly 80% of them present only once. For each extraction, RNA and DNA were obtained together from approximately 20-30 mg of unsorted bulk tissue. Sequencing was done on a sample of liver tumor tissue from sampling region 3. Subset noted: tumor region T3, left-lateral pole. These TCRs come from a middle-aged man with primary liver carcinoma and hepatitis B virus infection.

This chain uses TRBV11-2 with TRBJ2-2; maybe TRBD1 (5 bases). CDR1 is SGHAT and CDR2 is FQNNGV in the germline V gene. The CDR3 spans 14 residues. Trimming cost V 5 bases and J 13 bases, with 20 bases left between them. This chain's CDR3 is CASSTDSDTGGLFF. The CDR3, as DNA: TGTGCCAGCAGCACAGACTCGGACACTGGCGGGCTGTTTTTT.

The J gene is TRBJ2-1, the V gene TRBV24-1, with 11 bases identical to TRBD2. Germline V gives CDR1 KGHDR, CDR2 SFDVKD. With V trimmed by 2 bases and J by 7 bases, 6 bases remained unmatched. The CDR3 is 16 residues long. In DNA form, the CDR3 reads TGTGCCACCAGTGATTCTGGGACTAGCGGCTCTAATGAGCAGTTCTTC. It codes for CATSDSGTSGSNEQFF.

As for this clonotype: The junction shows a germline mismatch at one end, possibly a read error. The genes are TRBV4-1 and TRBJ2-7; possibly TRBD1 or TRBD2 for D (6 bases each). This CDR3 is built from 13 residues. Germline V lookup: CDR1 MGHRA, CDR2 YSYEKL. This CDR3 reads CASSLKGGVEQHF. Written as DNA, the CDR3 is TGCGCCAGCAGCCTCAAGGGGGGTGTCGAGCAGCACTTC.

The chain carries TRBV29-1 and TRBJ1-1, with a tentative D call TRBD1 (5 bases). Germline values: CDR1 SQVTM, CDR2 ANQGSEA. This CDR3 contains 15 residues. Here the CDR3 reads CSARAGWGVNTETFF. The CDR3 DNA reads TGCAGTGCCCGGGCAGGGTGGGGGGTGAACACTGAGACTTTCTTT. Looking up the rest from reference TRBV29-1 and TRBJ1-1 gives the full variable domain: SAVISQKPSRDICQRGTSLTIQCQVDSQVTMMFWYRQQPGQSLTLIATANQGSEATYESGFVIDKFPISRPNLTFSTLTVSNMSPEDSSIYLCSARAGWGVNTETFFGQGTRLTVV.

The chain carries TRBV4-3 and TRBJ2-5; D remains ambiguous. The ends were cut back, 0 bases at V and 5 bases at J, with 13 bases in the middle. Germline CDR1 and CDR2: LGHNA and YSLEER. The CDR3 is 15 residues long. The CDR3 sequence: CASSQEGMRFETQYF. CDR3 coding DNA: TGCGCCAGCAGCCAAGAGGGAATGCGGTTTGAGACCCAGTACTTC.

On this clonotype: The CDR3 does not end in the conserved phenylalanine or tryptophan, so this is likely a read error. J is TRBJ2-7 and V is TRBV6-5; 9 bases match TRBD1. The CDR3 is 14 residues long. Germline CDR1 MNHEY, CDR2 SVGAGI. CDR3 in DNA: TGTACCAGCAGTGCCGGGACAGGGCCCTCCGAGCAGTACATC. As protein: CTSSAGTGPSEQYI.

This clonotype was observed a single time. Mismatch with germline at one junction end may stem from a read error. The chain uses TRBV6-1 and TRBJ2-5, with 8 bases identical to TRBD1. The CDR3 has 15 amino acids. The germline CDR1 and CDR2 sequences are MNHNS and SASEGT. The CDR3 coding sequence is TGTGCCACCAGTTTCCAGACAGGGGATATGAAGACCCAGTACTTC. Amino acids: CATSFQTGDMKTQYF.

Turning to this clonotype: Mismatch with germline at one junction end may stem from a read error. The CDR3 loop is CSIARTDYGYTF. The DNA of the CDR3 is TGTAGCATTGCCAGGACCGACTATGGCTACACCTTC. The chain employs TRBV29-1 and TRBJ1-2; the D is unclear. Germline values: CDR1 SQVTM, CDR2 ANQGSEA. The CDR3 totals 12 residues.

With respect to this clonotype: A much larger clone is a single base away; this may be a read error. J is TRBJ1-4 and V is TRBV28, with 8 bases identical to TRBD1. This CDR3 spans 15 amino acids. Germline values: CDR1 MDHEN, CDR2 SYDVKM. The CDR3 reads CTSSTTGGIYEKLFF. As DNA, the CDR3 is TGTACCAGCAGTACAACAGGGGGGATCTACGAAAAACTGTTTTTT.

Comments on this clonotype: Relative to the germline gene, one junction end is altered; a read error may explain this. This rearrangement joins TRBV29-1 to TRBJ2-3; 10 positions agree with TRBD1. The V gene's germline CDR1 is SQVTM and CDR2 ANQGSEA. This CDR3 comprises 14 residues. The CDR3 coding sequence is TGCAGCGTTTCCGGGACAGGGGCGTCAAATACGCACTGTTTT. Translated: CSVSGTGASNTHCF.

This clonotype appeared a single time. The V gene is TRBV4-1, the J gene TRBJ1-4; tentatively, D is TRBD1 (6 bases). The CDR3 runs 15 residues. The ends were cut back, 5 bases at V and 6 bases at J, with 16 bases in the middle. In germline, CDR1 is MGHRA, CDR2 YSYEKL. The CDR3 nucleotides are TGCGCCAGCAGCACGCCGGGGGCCTCGCATGAAAAACTGTTTTTT. It encodes CASSTPGASHEKLFF.

This clonotype came up many times. V usage is TRBV7-9 and J usage is TRBJ2-3; 8 bases align to TRBD2. Germline V gene sequence: CDR1 SEHNR, CDR2 FQNEAQ (reference sequence). J lost 1 base, V lost 5 bases, and 5 bases had no gene match. This CDR3 contains 15 residues. DNA of the CDR3: TGTGCCAGCAGCGAGCGGGAGCTACGCACAGATACGCAGTATTTT. Its translation is CASSERELRTDTQYF.

Worth noting for this clonotype: Its ends do not fully match the called genes, so a read error is possible. The rearrangement joins TRBV6-5 to TRBJ1-1, with D possibly being TRBD1 (5 bases). The germline V gene has CDR1 MNHEY and CDR2 SVGAGI. The CDR3 runs to 13 residues. The CDR3: CASSRTREIEALF. The CDR3 nucleotides are TGTGCCAGCAGTAGGACAAGGGAAATAGAAGCTTTATTT.

This clonotype came up a few times. The V and J genes are TRBV11-2 and TRBJ2-7; D is uncertain. The V gene's germline CDR1 is SGHAT and CDR2 FQNNGV. The CDR3 contains 14 residues. The V gene lost 0 bases and the J gene lost 9 bases, with 15 bases spanning the gap. CDR3 in amino acids: CASSLDVVAYGQYF. The CDR3 coding sequence is TGTGCCAGCAGCTTAGATGTAGTTGCCTATGGGCAGTACTTC.

As to this clonotype: At one boundary the junction diverges from the germline segment, which might be a read error. The CDR3 reads CAISESTDQPQHF. The CDR3 region has the DNA TGTGCCATCAGTGAGTCGACAGATCAGCCCCAGCACTTT. The V call is TRBV10-3, the J call TRBJ1-5; TRBD1 might be the D (5 bases). The CDR3 extends over 13 amino acids. Germline CDR1 reads ENHRY; CDR2 reads SYGVKD.

This clonotype was observed a handful of times. One junction end does not reproduce the germline sequence, and a read error may be involved. This rearrangement joins TRBV6-6 to TRBJ1-1, with a tentative D call TRBD1 (6 bases). Germline V lookup: CDR1 MNHNY, CDR2 SVGAGI (reference sequence). The CDR3 contains 13 residues. This chain's CDR3 is CASSIGGATEAFF. The CDR3 nucleotides read TGCGCCAGCAGCATAGGGGGGGCTACTGAAGCTTTCTTT.

For this clonotype: Here the CDR3 omits its conserved ending phenylalanine or tryptophan, so a read error is the likely source. No DNA is shown, since the ends of the CDR3 on it are uncertain; the CDR3 is the one TCRdb lists. V usage is TRBV11-2 and J usage is TRBJ2-7; the tabulated D call, TRBD2, remains unverified against the DNA. The CDR3 comprises 14 residues, both ends counted. CDR1 SGHAT and CDR2 FQNNGV come from the germline V gene. The chain's CDR3 is CAISLPHETQRTYL.

This clonotype was seen a handful of times. This chain uses TRBV2 with TRBJ1-1; TRBD1 is a possible D gene (6 bases). The CDR3 sequence is 13 residues long. The V gene lost 5 bases and the J gene lost 4 bases, with 11 bases spanning the gap. Germline V gene lookup returns CDR1 SNHLY and CDR2 FYNNEI. The CDR3: CASSFGGGTEAFF. CDR3 nucleotides: TGTGCCAGCAGTTTTGGAGGGGGCACTGAAGCTTTCTTT.

Remarks on this clonotype: No conserved phenylalanine or tryptophan is present at the end of the CDR3, so a read error is the likely explanation. The rearrangement links TRBV6-5 to TRBJ2-6, with a possible D match to TRBD1 (5 bases). Trimming took 6 bases from V and 1 from J, leaving 22 bases between them. Germline V gives CDR1 MNHEY, CDR2 SVGAGI. The CDR3 is 19 residues long. CDR3 protein: CASSRPLAGPLSGANVLTL. Written as DNA, the CDR3 is TGTGCCAGCAGCCGACCCTTGGCAGGGCCCTTATCTGGGGCCAACGTCCTGACTCTC.

Turning to this clonotype: One end of the junction does not line up with germline, which may come from a read error. The rearrangement links TRBV6-2 or TRBV6-3 to TRBJ1-5, with D possibly being TRBD1 (5 bases). Germline CDR1 and CDR2: MNHEY and SVGEGT. This CDR3 is built from 16 residues. The CDR3 loop reads CPSSHTGQPVNQPQHF. CDR3 nucleotide sequence: TGTCCCAGCAGTCATACAGGCCAGCCAGTGAATCAGCCTCAGCATTTT.

This clonotype was recorded many times. The V gene is TRBV14, the J gene TRBJ2-5; D unresolved. Germline assignment: CDR1 SGHDN and CDR2 FVKESK. The ends were cut back, 2 bases at V and 0 bases at J, with 1 base in the middle. The CDR3 is made up of 12 amino acids. The CDR3 region is CASSQNQETQYF. CDR3 coding DNA: TGTGCCAGCAGCCAAAACCAAGAGACCCAGTACTTC.

This clonotype appeared a single time. The junction departs from the called germline gene at one end, perhaps through a read error. V is TRBV4-3 and J is TRBJ2-7; a possible D gene is TRBD2 (6 bases). CDR1 is LGHNA and CDR2 is YSLEER in the germline V gene. The CDR3 has 15 residues. The CDR3 DNA sequence: TGCGCCAGCAGCCTAGAGTACGGGAGTAACTACGAACAGTACTTC. Protein sequence: CASSLEYGSNYEQYF.